One sample yielded the 32 T cell receptor beta chains listed below, sequenced in a study of OX40 agonist ivuxolimab in advanced cancers. Only in-frame clones appear in the TCRdb table, and some are missing; sequencing was by immunoSEQ multiplex PCR. The sample contains some 80,000 clones, approximately 86% of which appear only once. Sequencing was performed on CD4+ or CD8+ T cells sorted from blood, taken in a trial of the OX40 agonist ivuxolimab. The receptors originated from an adult with an advanced solid tumor such as melanoma, head and neck, liver or kidney cancer.

The chain employs TRBV5-6 and TRBJ2-6; D unresolved. CDR1 SGHDT and CDR2 YYEEEE come from the germline V gene. The CDR3 has 15 residues. V lost 0 bases, J lost 0 bases, and 4 bases lay in between. DNA of the CDR3: TGTGCCAGCAGCTTGGTCGGCTCTGGGGCCAACGTCCTGACTTTC. Amino acids: CASSLVGSGANVLTF.

This chain links TRBV27 with TRBJ1-6; D not resolved. Looked up from germline, CDR1 is MNHEY and CDR2 is SMNVEV (reference sequence). The CDR3 contains 15 residues. V was pared by 6 bases and J by 8 bases, with 17 bases between. The CDR3 nucleotides read TGTGCCAGCAGCCCATTGGGTGGGGAGCATTCACCCCTCCACTTT. Its translation is CASSPLGGEHSPLHF.

This clone was seen more than once but under ten times. This rearrangement joins TRBV5-4 to TRBJ2-6; D call uncertain. The CDR3 is 15 amino acids. Germline-derived CDR1 and CDR2 are SGHNT and YYREEE (reference sequence). Trimming pared 0 bases from V and 1 base from J, leaving 5 bases between. Here the CDR3 reads CASSLEGSGANVLTF. DNA of the CDR3: TGTGCCAGCAGCTTGGAGGGTTCTGGGGCCAACGTCCTGACTTTC.

V and J are TRBV5-4 and TRBJ1-1; D gene ambiguous. Germline CDR1 SGHNT, CDR2 YYREEE (reference sequence). The CDR3 has 13 residues. V gave up 3 bases and J gave up 2 bases, with 8 bases separating them. As DNA, the CDR3 is TGTGCCAGCAGCTCCCGGAGCAACACTGAAGCTTTCTTT. Protein: CASSSRSNTEAFF.

This clone was found once. The V call is TRBV28, the J call TRBJ2-1; TRBD1 agrees at 12 bases. The CDR3 covers 15 residues. Germline V lookup: CDR1 MDHEN, CDR2 SYDVKM. V was clipped by 5 bases and J by 6 bases; unmatched bases: 5. The CDR3 region is CASSNPGQGANEQFF. CDR3 coding DNA: TGTGCCAGCAGTAACCCGGGACAGGGGGCCAATGAGCAGTTCTTC.

The V and J genes are TRBV6-5 and TRBJ2-2; tentative D call: TRBD2 (5 bases). This CDR3 is 15 amino acids long. V was clipped by 4 bases and J by 6 bases, with 15 bases between them. Germline assignment: CDR1 MNHEY and CDR2 SVGAGI. The CDR3 loop is CASSSRLLGAGELFF. The CDR3, as DNA: TGTGCCAGCAGTTCGAGACTGCTGGGAGCCGGGGAGCTGTTTTTT.

The genes are TRBV2 and TRBJ2-7; D unresolved. CDR3 length: 13 residues. V shed 8 bases and J shed 2 bases, with 13 bases lying between them. Germline CDR1 is SNHLY and CDR2 is FYNNEI. The DNA for the CDR3 is TGTGCCAGCTGTCGGGCACTGACCTACGAGCAGTACTTC. This sequence encodes CASCRALTYEQYF.

V is TRBV5-4 and J is TRBJ2-3, with D hard to call. The CDR3 totals 14 residues. The V and J ends lost 0 bases and 0 bases respectively, with 5 bases between them. Germline V lookup: CDR1 SGHNT, CDR2 YYREEE (reference sequence). CDR3 nucleotide sequence: TGTGCCAGCAGCTTGGGTCTTAGCACAGATACGCAGTATTTT. The encoded protein is CASSLGLSTDTQYF.

V is TRBV6-5 and J is TRBJ1-2; D may be TRBD1 (5 bases). The CDR3 is 13 amino acids. V lost 6 bases and J 6 bases, leaving 14 bases between the germline ends. The germline V gene has CDR1 MNHEY and CDR2 SVGAGI. The CDR3, as DNA: TGTGCCAGCAGCCTCGTAGGGGCGGATGGCTACACCTTC. This encodes CASSLVGADGYTF.

This clone was seen only once. This chain uses TRBV6-1 with TRBJ1-5; 7 nucleotides match TRBD1. CDR3 size: 15 residues. The trim removed 6 bases at V and 7 bases at J, leaving 12 bases unmatched. Looked up from germline, CDR1 is MNHNS and CDR2 is SASEGT. The CDR3 DNA reads as TGTGCCAGCAGCAGAACAGGGGACATGGAACAGCCCCAGCATTTT. Translation gives CASSRTGDMEQPQHF.

This rearrangement joins TRBV28 to TRBJ2-3, with unresolved D. The CDR3 totals 12 residues. Germline V gene lookup returns CDR1 MDHEN and CDR2 SYDVKM. Between the trimmed V and J ends, which lost 1 base and 5 bases, there was a span of 4 bases. CDR3 nucleotides: TGTGCCAGCAGTTTATTGGGAGATACGCAGTATTTT. This sequence encodes CASSLLGDTQYF.

This chain connects TRBV5-1 to TRBJ1-5; tentatively, D is TRBD1 (6 bases). V lost 5 bases and J 5 bases, leaving 11 bases between the germline ends. The CDR3 is 13 residues long. Germline assignment: CDR1 SGHRS and CDR2 YFSETQ. Here the CDR3 reads CASRVDSHQPQHF. CDR3 DNA: TGCGCCAGCAGGGTGGACAGTCATCAGCCCCAGCATTTT.

The J gene is TRBJ1-4, the V gene TRBV6-1; D perhaps matches TRBD1 (6 bases). V lost 7 bases and J lost 8, with 17 bases in between. CDR3 size: 14 residues. In germline, CDR1 is MNHNS, CDR2 SASEGT. The CDR3 loop is CASINDRSGEKLFF. In DNA, the CDR3 is TGTGCCAGCATTAACGACAGGAGTGGGGAAAAACTGTTTTTT.

The chain carries TRBV28 and TRBJ1-1; D is unclear. The V gene's germline CDR1 is MDHEN and CDR2 SYDVKM. The CDR3 is 12 amino acids. Trimming shortened V by 5 bases and J by 2 bases, and 6 bases separated the two germline ends. The CDR3 reads CASSLVNTEAFF. The CDR3, as DNA: TGTGCCAGCAGTCTGGTTAACACTGAAGCTTTCTTT.

The V gene is TRBV12-5, the J gene TRBJ2-5; weak D call: TRBD1 (6 bases). Deletions cut 2 bases from V and 3 bases from J, with 7 bases between. The CDR3 loop spans 13 amino acids. Per the germline V gene, CDR1 is LGHNT and CDR2 is FRNRAP. DNA for the CDR3: TGTGCTAGTGGTTTGTCAGGGGAAGAGACCCAGTACTTC. It encodes CASGLSGEETQYF.

The chain couples TRBV4-3 to TRBJ2-7; 8 nucleotides align to TRBD1. J lost 3 bases, V lost 0 bases, and 7 bases had no gene match. This CDR3 has 16 amino acids. Looked up from germline, CDR1 is LGHNA and CDR2 is YSLEER. CDR3 DNA: TGCGCCAGCAGCCAAGAGTGGTTCAGGGGGCTCTACGAGCAGTACTTC. This sequence encodes CASSQEWFRGLYEQYF.

The rearrangement uses TRBV5-4 and TRBJ2-2; possible D gene TRBD2, 6 bases. The germline gives CDR1 SGHNT, CDR2 YYREEE (reference sequence). V was trimmed by 0 bases and J by 4 bases, leaving 7 bases between them. The CDR3 loop spans 14 amino acids. The CDR3 region is CASSLVGGTGELFF. The CDR3 nucleotides are TGTGCCAGCAGCTTGGTGGGGGGCACCGGGGAGCTGTTTTTT.

This chain joins TRBV7-2 and TRBJ2-7; TRBD2 matches 7 bases. The germline V gene has CDR1 SGHTA and CDR2 FQGNSA. V trimming: 5 bases; J trimming: 2 bases; junction bases outside the gene matches: 12. The CDR3 has 16 residues. The CDR3 loop reads CASSPWGTTSAYEQYF. The CDR3 DNA reads as TGTGCCAGCAGCCCTTGGGGGACTACCTCCGCCTACGAGCAGTACTTC.

The chain has TRBV6-5 and TRBJ1-2; 7 bases line up with TRBD1. Germline V gives CDR1 MNHEY, CDR2 SVGAGI. After removal of 6 bases from V and 4 bases from J, the junction contained 5 bases not matched to a gene. The CDR3 consists of 13 residues. The CDR3 coding sequence is TGTGCCAGCAGGGAGCAGGGGGTCTATGGCTACACCTTC. Its translation: CASREQGVYGYTF.

This chain links TRBV4-1 with TRBJ1-3; D not resolved. The CDR3 totals 15 residues. V lost 2 bases to trimming and J lost 7 bases, with 15 bases between them. Germline assignment: CDR1 MGHRA and CDR2 YSYEKL. This CDR3 reads CASSQRSEDGNTIYF. The CDR3 DNA is TGCGCCAGCAGCCAAAGGAGCGAGGACGGTAACACCATATATTTT.

This rearrangement joins TRBV25-1 to TRBJ2-1; weak D call: TRBD1 (7 bases). Germline V gives CDR1 MGHDK, CDR2 SYGVNS. The CDR3 consists of 14 residues. Trimming shortened V by 4 bases and J by 9 bases, and 16 bases separated the two germline ends. CDR3 protein: CASSGRGLIREQFF. As DNA, the CDR3 is TGTGCCAGCAGTGGGAGGGGGCTCATCCGTGAGCAGTTCTTC.

The chain recombines TRBV11-3 with TRBJ1-6, with 10 bases aligning to TRBD1. The CDR3 totals 14 residues. Germline CDR1 and CDR2: SGHNT and YENEEA. The V segment lost 5 bases and the J segment 13 bases; nucleotides outside the gene matches: 8. This CDR3 is CASSPGTGANPLHF. In nucleotides, the CDR3 is TGTGCCAGCAGCCCCGGGACAGGGGCGAATCCCCTCCACTTT.

The rearrangement joins TRBV10-2 to TRBJ1-6, with D possibly TRBD1 on 5 matching bases. V lost 0 bases and J lost 7, with 16 bases in between. The CDR3 consists of 17 residues. Per the germline V gene, CDR1 is WSHSY and CDR2 is SAAADI. This CDR3 reads CASSESMGEGWNSPLHF. The CDR3 coding sequence is TGCGCCAGCAGTGAGTCGATGGGGGAGGGGTGGAATTCACCCCTCCACTTT.

The chain recombines TRBV9 with TRBJ2-3; 12 bases line up with TRBD2. V was pared by 2 bases and J by 7 bases, with 11 bases of the junction left unmatched. The V gene's germline CDR1 is SGDLS and CDR2 YYNGEE. This CDR3 region has 17 residues. Here the CDR3 reads CASSVLAGGISGNTQYF. In nucleotides, the CDR3 is TGTGCCAGCAGCGTTCTAGCGGGGGGGATTTCAGGCAATACGCAGTATTTT.

The chain carries TRBV2 and TRBJ2-2; D is unclear. Germline V gives CDR1 SNHLY, CDR2 FYNNEI. The CDR3 runs to 15 residues. The ends were cut back, 1 base at V and 3 bases at J, with 9 bases in the middle. As DNA, the CDR3 is TGTGCCAGCAGTGAAGAGTACCCCGACACCGGGGAGCTGTTTTTT. Protein: CASSEEYPDTGELFF. The full variable domain, its missing parts supplied by reference TRBV2 and TRBJ2-2, is EPEVTQTPSHQVTQMGQEVILRCVPISNHLYFYWYRQILGQKVEFLVSFYNNEISEKSEIFDDQFSVERPDGSNFTLKIRSTKLEDSAMYFCASSEEYPDTGELFFGEGSRLTVL.

This chain links TRBV6-1 with TRBJ2-7; TRBD1 matches 7 bases. CDR3 length equals 14 residues. Germline V gene lookup returns CDR1 MNHNS and CDR2 SASEGT. Unmatched junction bases numbered 11, after V lost 6 bases and J lost 6 bases. CDR3 in DNA: TGTGCCAGCAGGACAAGGGGGCGGACGGCCGAGCAGTACTTC. Residues: CASRTRGRTAEQYF.

The J gene is TRBJ1-5, the V gene TRBV29-1; D uncertain. Trimming took off 0 bases at V and 6 bases at J, with 9 bases between the two ends. CDR1 is SQVTM and CDR2 is ANQGSEA in the germline V gene. This CDR3 region has 13 residues. The DNA of the CDR3 is TGCAGCGTTGAAGAACAAGAGGGTCAGCCCCAGCATTTT. It specifies CSVEEQEGQPQHF.

The chain joins TRBV11-2 to TRBJ1-1; no clear D gene. CDR3 length: 13 amino acids. Germline lookup yields CDR1 SGHAT and CDR2 FQNNGV. V lost 0 bases and J 9 bases, leaving 11 bases between the germline ends. CDR3 nucleotide sequence: TGTGCCAGCAGCTTAGAGCCCTCGAGGCAAGCTTTCTTT. This translates into CASSLEPSRQAFF.

The chain uses TRBV2 and TRBJ1-5; 8 bases agree with TRBD1. This CDR3 has 15 residues. Germline CDR1 SNHLY, CDR2 FYNNEI. Germline trimming cut 7 bases from V and 6 bases from J; bases unmatched to any gene: 11. CDR3 coding DNA: TGTGCCAGCACCTTCGACAGGGGCAATAGTCAGCCCCAGCATTTT. The encoded protein is CASTFDRGNSQPQHF.

The V and J genes are TRBV18 and TRBJ1-2; the D is unclear. CDR1 and CDR2 from the germline V gene are KGHSH and LQKENI. The V gene lost 3 bases and the J gene lost 6 bases, with 14 bases spanning the gap. CDR3 length equals 14 residues. This CDR3 is CASSPGQDSHGYTF. In DNA form, the CDR3 reads TGTGCCAGCTCACCGGGCCAAGATTCCCATGGCTACACCTTC.

This rearrangement joins TRBV21-1 to TRBJ2-3; the D segment call TRBD2 is taken from the table without a DNA check. TRBV21-1 is a listed pseudogene. The CDR3 is 14 amino acids. The CDR3 region has the DNA TGTGCCAGCAGCTCGCGGGGGGGCCTTGATACGCAGTATTTT. Its protein is CASSSRGGLDTQYF.

The rearrangement joins TRBV19 to TRBJ1-5, with D maybe TRBD1 (6 bases). Trimming took 3 bases from V and 7 from J, leaving 13 bases between them. Germline V gene data show CDR1 as LNHDA and CDR2 as SQIVND (reference sequence). CDR3 size: 14 residues. The CDR3 reads CASSIDTGRQPQHF. In DNA, the CDR3 is TGTGCCAGTAGTATCGACACAGGGCGGCAGCCCCAGCATTTT.